A single sample gave rise to the 25 T cell receptor beta chains below, sequenced in a study of blood T cells in healthy people across ages. A second 7 to 11 cycle PCR used barcoded and J-beta primers. From the 5' RACE reads, TCRdb called clonotypes with MiXCR, one entry per CDR3 protein. The table includes roughly 1.9 million distinct CDR3 sequences, approximately 40% detected once. Sequenced sample: blood. These receptors originate from a human donor in good health.

Comment on this clonotype: One end of the junction varies from germline; a read error may be responsible. This sequence joins TRBV29-1 and TRBJ2-1; TRBD2 matches 13 bases. Germline assignment: CDR1 SQVTM and CDR2 ANQGSEA. This CDR3 has 13 residues. The CDR3 protein is CSAGLAGVNERFF. The CDR3 nucleotides are TGCAGCGCCGGACTAGCGGGGGTCAATGAGCGGTTCTTC.

A word on this clonotype: At one of its ends the junction is not consistent with the germline gene, which may arise from a read error. This sequence joins TRBV7-3 and TRBJ1-2; D is possibly TRBD1 (5 bases). Germline assignment: CDR1 SGHTA and CDR2 FQGTGA. The CDR3 is 14 residues long. CDR3 nucleotide sequence: TGTGCCAGCAGCTCCCTGGGGGGAGGAGGTGGCTGCACCTTC. It specifies CASSSLGGGGGCTF. The full variable domain, completed using reference TRBV7-3 and TRBJ1-2, is GAGVSQTPSNKVTEKGKYVELRCDPISGHTALYWYRQSLGQGPEFLIYFQGTGAADDSGLPNDRFFAVRPEGSVSTLKIQRTERGDSAVYLCASSSLGGGGGCTFGSGTRLTVV.

This clonotype was seen more than once but under ten times. The chain is built from TRBV4-2 and TRBJ2-7; D could derive from TRBD1 or TRBD2 (5 bases each). The germline gives CDR1 LGHNA, CDR2 YNFKEQ. The CDR3 totals 13 residues. V gave up 4 bases and J gave up 0 bases, with 7 bases separating them. The CDR3 is CASSRDDSYEQYF. As DNA, the CDR3 is TGTGCCAGCAGCCGGGACGACTCCTACGAGCAGTACTTC.

The gene calls are TRBV6-5 and TRBJ1-1; TRBD1 agrees at 8 bases. Germline CDR1 and CDR2: MNHEY and SVGAGI. The CDR3 is 16 amino acids. Trimming removed 0 bases from V and 0 bases from J; junction bases left unmatched: 3. The CDR3 nucleotides are TGTGCCAGCAGTTACTCTGGGACAGGACTGAACACTGAAGCTTTCTTT. Translation: CASSYSGTGLNTEAFF.

The chain combines TRBV10-3 with TRBJ1-1; TRBD1 agrees at 7 bases. CDR3 length equals 16 residues. The germline CDR1 and CDR2 sequences are ENHRY and SYGVKD. With 3 bases clipped from V and 0 bases from J, the junction kept 7 bases outside the gene matches. CDR3 DNA: TGTGCCATCAGTGAATCAACAGGGGACATGAACACTGAAGCTTTCTTT. Residues: CAISESTGDMNTEAFF.

This clonotype was seen a handful of times. The gene calls are TRBV28 and TRBJ1-2; TRBD1 agrees at 8 bases. V lost 10 bases and J lost 3; bases outside the gene matches: 7. The CDR3 is 13 amino acids. Per germline, CDR1 MDHEN and CDR2 SYDVKM. CDR3 nucleotides: TGTGCCACTCTGGACAGGGCGGACTATGGCTACACCTTC. Translation: CATLDRADYGYTF.

The chain has TRBV9 and TRBJ2-1; D remains unclear. The germline V gene encodes CDR1 SGDLS and CDR2 YYNGEE. CDR3 length: 12 residues. The V end was cut by 0 bases, the J end by 9 bases, with 7 bases between. This CDR3 reads CASSVAFGEQFF. The CDR3 bases are TGTGCCAGCAGCGTAGCTTTCGGTGAGCAGTTCTTC.

This clonotype was counted between two and nine times. The genes are TRBV6-5 and TRBJ2-3; 13 bases map to TRBD2. Germline CDR1 MNHEY, CDR2 SVGAGI. V lost 4 bases to trimming and J lost 5 bases; unmatched junction nucleotides: 9. The CDR3 runs to 17 residues. The CDR3 loop is CASSLYGTSGARDTQYF. The CDR3 region has the DNA TGTGCCAGCAGTTTGTATGGGACTAGCGGGGCCAGAGATACGCAGTATTTT.

This clonotype was observed a few times. The genes are TRBV12-5 and TRBJ1-2; 10 positions agree with TRBD1. CDR1 is LGHNT, CDR2 FRNRAP, per germline. The CDR3 length is 15 residues. V lost 2 bases and J lost 6; bases outside the gene matches: 6. In nucleotides, the CDR3 is TGTGCTAGTGGTTTGACACGACAGGGGGCTGATGGCTACACCTTC. Translated: CASGLTRQGADGYTF.

The CDR3 region is CASSLGEGAPRGNEQFF. The CDR3 DNA sequence: TGTGCCAGCAGCTTAGGGGAGGGGGCCCCCAGGGGGAATGAGCAGTTCTTC. V gene TRBV7-9 combines with J gene TRBJ2-1, with D possibly being TRBD1 or TRBD2 (7 bases each). The germline gives CDR1 SEHNR, CDR2 FQNEAQ (reference sequence). This CDR3 contains 17 residues. V was trimmed by 1 base and J by 7 bases, leaving 20 bases between them.

V and J are TRBV3-1 and TRBJ2-1; 12 positions match TRBD2. The CDR3 is 15 amino acids. Germline V CDR1 and CDR2: LGHDT, YNNKEL (reference sequence). J lost 9 bases, V lost 0 bases, and 3 bases had no gene match. The chain's CDR3 is CASSQDLAGGGEQFF. CDR3 DNA sequence: TGTGCCAGCAGCCAAGACCTAGCGGGGGGGGGTGAGCAGTTCTTC.

The chain is built from TRBV3-1 and TRBJ2-7, with a possible D match to TRBD2 (5 bases). The germline V and J ends were trimmed by 3 bases and 3 bases, with 15 bases remaining between them. The CDR3 runs to 15 residues. Germline lookup yields CDR1 LGHDT and CDR2 YNNKEL (reference sequence). CDR3 protein: CASSQLTIPHYEQYF. The DNA of the CDR3 is TGTGCCAGCAGCCAGCTGACTATCCCTCACTACGAGCAGTACTTC.

As regards this clonotype: Relative to the germline gene, one junction end is altered; a read error may explain this. Here the CDR3 reads CAGSLRRTTSTDTQYF. CDR3 nucleotide sequence: TGTGCCGGCAGCTTAAGACGGACCACTAGCACAGATACGCAGTATTTT. The chain couples TRBV7-2 to TRBJ2-3; D is undetermined. Germline V CDR1 and CDR2: SGHTA, FQGNSA. CDR3 length: 16 residues.

The chain combines TRBV6-5 with TRBJ1-5; TRBD1 matches at 10 bases. Per germline, CDR1 MNHEY and CDR2 SVGAGI. The V segment lost 5 bases and the J segment 1 base; nucleotides outside the gene matches: 2. The CDR3 runs to 15 residues. Written as DNA, the CDR3 is TGTGCCAGCAGTAGGGACAGGGGAAGCAATCAGCCCCAGCATTTT. It is translated as CASSRDRGSNQPQHF.

This clonotype was seen more than once but under ten times. V usage is TRBV7-2 and J usage is TRBJ2-7, with 8 bases identical to TRBD1. Germline lookup yields CDR1 SGHTA and CDR2 FQGNSA. The V segment lost 6 bases and the J segment 4 bases; nucleotides outside the gene matches: 11. The CDR3 is 15 amino acids. DNA for the CDR3: TGTGCCAGCAGAGACACCGGGACAGGACCATACGAGCAGTACTTC. This encodes CASRDTGTGPYEQYF.

The CDR3 is CSVVGRTQETQYF. The DNA for the CDR3 is TGCAGCGTTGTTGGCAGAACACAAGAGACCCAGTACTTC. The chain has TRBV29-1 and TRBJ2-5; D not certain. Germline V gene sequence: CDR1 SQVTM, CDR2 ANQGSEA. CDR3 length equals 13 residues. Trimming left V 4 bases short and J 2 bases short, with 11 bases between.

This clonotype came up a few times. The chain recombines TRBV29-1 with TRBJ2-1, with D possibly TRBD2 on 6 matching bases. Per the germline V gene, CDR1 is SQVTM and CDR2 is ANQGSEA. V dropped 3 bases and J dropped 5 bases, with 14 bases sitting between them. The CDR3 has 14 amino acids. The CDR3 spells CSVDVPGLDNEQFF. The DNA of the CDR3 is TGCAGCGTTGACGTCCCGGGACTCGACAATGAGCAGTTCTTC.

The J gene is TRBJ1-6, the V gene TRBV5-1, with D possibly matching TRBD1 (5 bases). Per the germline V gene, CDR1 is SGHRS and CDR2 is YFSETQ. V lost 0 bases and J lost 7, with 11 bases in between. The CDR3 has 15 amino acids. CDR3 protein: CASSLDGARNSPLHF. The DNA of the CDR3 is TGCGCCAGCAGCTTGGATGGGGCCCGGAATTCACCCCTCCACTTT. Full variable domain (outside the CDR3, taken from reference TRBV5-1 and TRBJ1-6): KAGVTQTPRYLIKTRGQQVTLSCSPISGHRSVSWYQQTPGQGLQFLFEYFSETQRNKGNFPGRFSGRQFSNSRSEMNVSTLELGDSALYLCASSLDGARNSPLHFGNGTRLTVT.

This chain joins TRBV29-1 and TRBJ2-3, with TRBD1 matching 10 bases. Unmatched junction bases numbered 9, after V lost 7 bases and J lost 2 bases. This CDR3 spans 15 amino acids. Germline V gene data show CDR1 as SQVTM and CDR2 as ANQGSEA. The CDR3 sequence: CSARTGGQSTDTQYF. CDR3 bases: TGCAGCGCTCGGACAGGGGGACAATCCACAGATACGCAGTATTTT.

The chain carries TRBV3-1 and TRBJ1-2, with 7 bases aligning to TRBD1. Germline CDR1 LGHDT, CDR2 YNNKEL (reference sequence). The CDR3 spans 12 residues. V was pared by 2 bases and J by 8 bases, with 2 bases of the junction left unmatched. The DNA for the CDR3 is TGTGCCAGCAGCCAACAGGGACAGGGCTACACCTTC. Encoded protein: CASSQQGQGYTF.

This clonotype was counted a few times. The V call is TRBV7-2, the J call TRBJ1-2; the D is unclear. V was pared by 1 base and J by 4 bases, with 10 bases between. The length of the CDR3 is 14 residues. Germline V gives CDR1 SGHTA, CDR2 FQGNSA. The CDR3 spells CASSLGVGSYGYTF. The CDR3 coding sequence is TGTGCCAGCAGCTTAGGAGTAGGGAGCTATGGCTACACCTTC.

This clonotype turned up a few times. The V gene is TRBV6-5, the J gene TRBJ2-3, with D hard to call. The CDR3 is 13 residues long. The ends were cut back, 1 base at V and 3 bases at J, with 5 bases in the middle. Germline V lookup: CDR1 MNHEY, CDR2 SVGAGI. In DNA, the CDR3 is TGTGCCAGCAGTTACTATCAGACAGATACGCAGTATTTT. Translating gives CASSYYQTDTQYF.

This rearrangement joins TRBV14 to TRBJ2-1; D is possibly TRBD1 or TRBD2 (6 bases each). The length of the CDR3 is 18 residues. Trimming took off 1 base at V and 4 bases at J, with 20 bases between the two ends. Looked up from germline, CDR1 is SGHDN and CDR2 is FVKESK. Here the CDR3 reads CASSQGARGTPYYNEQFF. DNA for the CDR3: TGTGCCAGCAGCCAAGGAGCTCGCGGGACACCTTATTACAATGAGCAGTTCTTC.

This clonotype was observed a few times. The chain couples TRBV12-3 or TRBV12-4 to TRBJ1-2; D is undetermined. CDR3 size: 12 residues. With 6 bases removed from V and 2 bases from J, the gap between germline ends came to 7 bases. The CDR3 DNA reads as TGTGCCAGCAGGGCGGTGAACTATGGCTACACCTTC. Translated: CASRAVNYGYTF.

The CDR3 protein is CSARTGARYSSYNEQFF. The CDR3 DNA follows: TGCAGTGCTCGGACAGGGGCAAGATATAGCTCCTACAATGAGCAGTTCTTC. The rearrangement joins TRBV20-1 to TRBJ2-1; 9 bases align to TRBD1. Germline values: CDR1 DFQATT, CDR2 SNEGSKA (reference sequence). The CDR3 contains 17 residues. Unmatched junction bases numbered 11, after V lost 5 bases and J lost 0 bases.